This T cell receptor beta chain was sequenced during a study of shared clonotypes between healthy human individuals. Study-level information: Three plates were used per donor for CD4 naive, three for CD4 memory, two for CD8 naive and one for CD8 memory.

Every donor was a Caucasian adult from Nashville, Tennessee. On sorted subsets, replicate PCRs used about 200 ng DNA, or tens of thousands of T cell genomes. Assay used: immunoSEQ multiplex PCR; TCRdb lists only in-frame clones, some missing. The table lists 85,000 to 100,000 clones, roughly three quarters of them singletons. The sample was memory CD8+ T cells sorted from blood. Subset here: CD45RO+ cells pooled with CCR7-negative TemRA cells. This TCR derives from a young man in good health.

CDR3 residues: CASSLWYQETQYF. The CDR3 coding sequence is TGTGCCAGCAGCTTATGGTACCAAGAGACCCAGTACTTC. The rearrangement uses TRBV7-9 and TRBJ2-5; no firm D call. This CDR3 comprises 13 residues. CDR1 is SEHNR, CDR2 FQNEAQ, per germline (reference sequence). V lost 2 bases to trimming and J lost 0 bases, with 4 bases between them.